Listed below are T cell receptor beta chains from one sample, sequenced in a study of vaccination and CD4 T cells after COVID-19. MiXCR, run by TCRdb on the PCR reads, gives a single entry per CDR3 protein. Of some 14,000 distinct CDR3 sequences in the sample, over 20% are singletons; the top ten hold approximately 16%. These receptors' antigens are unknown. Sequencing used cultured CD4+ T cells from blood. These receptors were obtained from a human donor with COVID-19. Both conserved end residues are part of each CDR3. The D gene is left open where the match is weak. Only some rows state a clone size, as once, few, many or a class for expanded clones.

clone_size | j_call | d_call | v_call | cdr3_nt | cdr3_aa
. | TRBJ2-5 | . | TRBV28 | TGTGCCAGCAGTTTTCAGGGGCCTGGGGAGACCCAGTACTTC | CASSFQGPGETQYF
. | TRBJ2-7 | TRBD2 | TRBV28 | TGTGCCAGCAGTTTAGTCGGGGGGGAACGAGGCGAGCAGTACTTC | CASSLVGGERGEQYF
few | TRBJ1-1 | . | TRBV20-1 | TGCAGTGCTGGAGTGGGGGACACTGAAGCTTTCTTT | CSAGVGDTEAFF
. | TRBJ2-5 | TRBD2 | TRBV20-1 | TGCAGTGCCCGTGGACTAGCGGGGGGGCCGGGGGAGACCCAGTACTTC | CSARGLAGGPGETQYF
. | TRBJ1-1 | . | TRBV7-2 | TGTGCCAGCAGCGCAATTTGGGGTACCTCTGAAGCTTTCTTT | CASSAIWGTSEAFF
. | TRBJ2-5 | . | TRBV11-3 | TGTGTCAGCAGCTTAGACGGAGGGGTAAAGACCCAGTACTTC | CVSSLDGGVKTQYF
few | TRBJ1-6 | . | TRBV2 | TGTGCCAGCAGTGTGGAGCCCACATATAATTCACCCCTCCACTTT | CASSVEPTYNSPLHF
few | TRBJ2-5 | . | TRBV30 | TGTGCCGCCGGGTCTGGGGGCGGGCAAGAGACCCAGTACTTC | CAAGSGGGQETQYF
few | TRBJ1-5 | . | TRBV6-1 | TGTGCCAGCAGCGGACAGCTCAATCAGCCCCAGCATTTT | CASSGQLNQPQHF
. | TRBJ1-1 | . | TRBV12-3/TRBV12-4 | TGTGCCAGCAGTCCGAGGTCGATGAACACTGAAGCTTTCTTT | CASSPRSMNTEAFF
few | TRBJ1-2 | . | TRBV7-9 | TGTGCCAGCGAGACAAACTATGGCTACACCTTC | CASETNYGYTF
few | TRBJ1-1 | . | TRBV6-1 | TGTGCCAGCAGTGCAAAAGGGAACACTGAAGCTTTCTTT | CASSAKGNTEAFF
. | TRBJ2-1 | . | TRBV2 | TGTGCCAGCCGGCCATTTGAGAGCTCCTACAATGAGCAGTTCTTC | CASRPFESSYNEQFF
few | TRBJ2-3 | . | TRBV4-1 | TGCGCCATCTACCTCAGCGGGTTCACAGATACGCAGTATTTT | CAIYLSGFTDTQYF
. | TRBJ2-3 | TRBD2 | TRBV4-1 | TGCGCCAGCAGCCAAGATGAAGTACTAGCGGGCACAGATACGCAGTATTTT | CASSQDEVLAGTDTQYF
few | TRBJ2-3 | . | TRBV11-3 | TGTGCCAGCAGCTTAAGAAGCAGGTTTATGACAGATACGCAGTATTTT | CASSLRSRFMTDTQYF
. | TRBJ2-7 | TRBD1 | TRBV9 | TGTGCCAGCAGCGTAGGAGGACAGGGTGGATACGAGCAGTACTTC | CASSVGGQGGYEQYF
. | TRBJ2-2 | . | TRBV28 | TGTGCCACCGCCGGGCTCAAGGACACCGGGGAGCTGTTTTTT | CATAGLKDTGELFF
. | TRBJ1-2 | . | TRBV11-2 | TGTGCCAGCAGCGCGGACGCCGGACGGGGCTACACCTTC | CASSADAGRGYTF
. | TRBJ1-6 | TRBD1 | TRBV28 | TGTGCCAGCAGCCTCCCTGGACAGGGAAGTTCACCCCTCCACTTT | CASSLPGQGSSPLHF
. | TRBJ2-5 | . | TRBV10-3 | TGTGCCATCAGTGTCCGGCAGCTAGAGACCCAGTACTTC | CAISVRQLETQYF
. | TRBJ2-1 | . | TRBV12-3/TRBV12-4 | TGTGCCAGCAGCCGCAGGGGGGGGGGCCCGGATGAGCAGTTCTTC | CASSRRGGGPDEQFF
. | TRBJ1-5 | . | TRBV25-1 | TGTGCCAGCGGTGAATCTGGGACGGTCAATCAGCCCCAGCATTTT | CASGESGTVNQPQHF
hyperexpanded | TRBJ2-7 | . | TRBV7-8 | TGTGCCAGCAGCCGATATCTAACCGGGACCCCGAGCTCCTACGAGCAGTACTTC | CASSRYLTGTPSSYEQYF
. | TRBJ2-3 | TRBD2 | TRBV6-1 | TGTGCCAGCAGTCGGGAGGGGGGGGGGGGCCTGTGGGATACGCAGTATTTT | CASSREGGGGLWDTQYF
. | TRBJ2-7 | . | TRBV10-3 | TGTGCCATCAGGGACATTTCCTACGAGCAGTACTTC | CAIRDISYEQYF
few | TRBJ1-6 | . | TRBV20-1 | TGCAGTGCTGGCGCGGGCGGGTCCACTAATAATTCACCCCTCCACTTT | CSAGAGGSTNNSPLHF
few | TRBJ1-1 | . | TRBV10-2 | TGCGCCAGCACAGATCCCTCGACAGGCATGAACACTGAAGCTTTCTTT | CASTDPSTGMNTEAFF
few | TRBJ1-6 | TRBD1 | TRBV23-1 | TGCGCCAGCGCGAAAAGGACAGGGCCTTCACCCCTCCACTTT | CASAKRTGPSPLHF
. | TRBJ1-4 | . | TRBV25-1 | TGTGCCAGCAGTGCCGACAGAAAACTGTTTTTT | CASSADRKLFF
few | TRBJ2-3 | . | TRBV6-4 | TGTGCCAGCAGTGTTCTATCAGGCGGGAGCACAGATACGCAGTATTTT | CASSVLSGGSTDTQYF
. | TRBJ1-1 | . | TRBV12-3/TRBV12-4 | TGTGCCAGCAGCTCAAGAAGGGACACTGAAGCTTTCTTT | CASSSRRDTEAFF
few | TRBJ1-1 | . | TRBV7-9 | TGTGCCAGCAGCTACTTTGGGGCTGGCACTGAAGCTTTCTTT | CASSYFGAGTEAFF
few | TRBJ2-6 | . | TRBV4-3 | TGCGCCAGCAGCCAAACTGGGGCCAACGTCCTGACTTTC | CASSQTGANVLTF
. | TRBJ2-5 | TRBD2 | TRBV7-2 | TGTGCCAGCAGCTTAGCGCGGGGTATTAGCGGGGGAGAGACCCAGTACTTC | CASSLARGISGGETQYF
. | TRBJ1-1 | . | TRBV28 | TGTGCCAGCAGGTCTCGGCGAACTGAAGCTTTCTTT | CASRSRRTEAFF
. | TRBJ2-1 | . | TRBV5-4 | TGTGCCAGCAGCTCACGGACCCTTGCCTACAATGAGCAGTTCTTC | CASSSRTLAYNEQFF
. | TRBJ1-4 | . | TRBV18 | TGTGCCAGCTCACCAATAGGACACAGGGATGAAAAACTGTTTTTT | CASSPIGHRDEKLFF
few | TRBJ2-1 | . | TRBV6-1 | TGTGCCAGCAGTATGTTCGGGGGACAATCCTACAATGAGCAGTTCTTC | CASSMFGGQSYNEQFF
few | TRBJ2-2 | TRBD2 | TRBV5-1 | TGCGCCAGCAGTTATGGACTAGCGGGGGCGAACACCGGGGAGCTGTTTTTT | CASSYGLAGANTGELFF
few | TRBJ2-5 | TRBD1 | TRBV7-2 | TGTGCCAGCAGCAGCGGACAGGTATCGAATGCAGAGACCCAGTACTTC | CASSSGQVSNAETQYF
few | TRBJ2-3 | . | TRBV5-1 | TGCGCCAGCAGCACGGAGAGGGCGACAGATACGCAGTATTTT | CASSTERATDTQYF
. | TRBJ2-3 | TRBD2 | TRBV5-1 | TGCGCCAGCAGCCTCGAGGGACTAGCGGGGCGCCGGCTAGCAGATACGCAGTATTTT | CASSLEGLAGRRLADTQYF
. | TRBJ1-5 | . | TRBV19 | TGTGCCAGCCGGGACCGCAGTCAGTCCCAGCATTTT | CASRDRSQSQHF
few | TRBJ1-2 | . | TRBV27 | TGTGCCAGCAGTTTCTCGACAGGCCCCCGTGATGGCTACACCTTC | CASSFSTGPRDGYTF
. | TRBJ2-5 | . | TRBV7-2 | TGTGCCAGCAGCTTAGCGGACATACAAGAGACCCAGTACTTC | CASSLADIQETQYF
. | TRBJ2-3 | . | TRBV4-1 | TGCGCCAGCAGCCAGAGGGCAGGCACAGATACGCAGTATTTT | CASSQRAGTDTQYF
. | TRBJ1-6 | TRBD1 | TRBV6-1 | TGTGCCAGCAGAGGACAGGTCCCTGGGAATTCACCCCTCCACTTT | CASRGQVPGNSPLHF
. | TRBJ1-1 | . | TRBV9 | TGTGCCAGCAGCCCCGCCAGGGCAGTAGGTGAAGCTTTCTTT | CASSPARAVGEAFF
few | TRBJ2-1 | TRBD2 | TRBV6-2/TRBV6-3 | TGTGCCAGCAGTGCCCTTGGTAGCGGGGGAATCGATGAGCAGTTCTTC | CASSALGSGGIDEQFF
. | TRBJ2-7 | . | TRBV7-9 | TGTGCCAGCAGCTCCAGGGTCAGAGGCTACGAGCAGTACTTC | CASSSRVRGYEQYF
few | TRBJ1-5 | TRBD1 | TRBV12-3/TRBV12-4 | TGTGCCAGCAGTCTCCGGGACAGGGATCAGCCCCAGCATTTT | CASSLRDRDQPQHF
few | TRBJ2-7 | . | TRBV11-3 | TGTGCCAGCAGCTTAGATCCCGGGCAGCCAGAGCAGTACTTC | CASSLDPGQPEQYF
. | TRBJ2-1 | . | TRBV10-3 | TGTGCCATCAGCCCTCTCAAAGGGGGTGGGGATGAGCAGTTCTTC | CAISPLKGGGDEQFF
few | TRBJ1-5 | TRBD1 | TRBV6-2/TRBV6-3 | TGTGCCAGCAGTTACGAGGGACAGGGGAATCAGCCCCAGCATTTT | CASSYEGQGNQPQHF
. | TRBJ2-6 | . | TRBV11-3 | TGTGCCGCGAGGCAGGGAAGCCTTGGGGCCAACGTCCTGACTTTC | CAARQGSLGANVLTF